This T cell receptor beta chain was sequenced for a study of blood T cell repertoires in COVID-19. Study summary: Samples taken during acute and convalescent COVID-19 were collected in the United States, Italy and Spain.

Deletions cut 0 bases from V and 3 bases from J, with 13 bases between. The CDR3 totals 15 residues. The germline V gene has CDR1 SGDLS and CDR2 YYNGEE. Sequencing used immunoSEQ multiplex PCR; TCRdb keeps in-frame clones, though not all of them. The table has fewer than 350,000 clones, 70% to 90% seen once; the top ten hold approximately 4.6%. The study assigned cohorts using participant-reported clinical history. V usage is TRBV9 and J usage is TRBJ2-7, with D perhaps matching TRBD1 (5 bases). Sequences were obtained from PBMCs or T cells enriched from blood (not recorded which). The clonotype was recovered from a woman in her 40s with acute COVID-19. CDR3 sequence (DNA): TGTGCCAGCAGCGTAGCGGCAGGGTCGGGCTACGAGCAGTACTTC. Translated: CASSVAAGSGYEQYF.